This is a list of T cell receptor beta chains from one sample in a study of blood T cell repertoires in COVID-19. Libraries were prepared by immunoSEQ multiplex PCR; TCRdb keeps only in-frame clonotypes and omits some of them. The table lists some 210,000 clones, approximately 89% of them singletons. The sample taken for sequencing was peripheral blood. The receptor set was obtained from a middle-aged woman with acute or convalescent COVID-19. CDR3s include the opening cysteine and the closing phenylalanine or tryptophan. The D gene is left open where the match is weak. Clone size is given for some rows only: seen once, a few or many times, or a class if the clone is expanded.

CDR3,DNA,D,J,length,V,size
CASSQDYSTDTQYF,TGTGCCAGCAGCCAAGATTACTCCACAGATACGCAGTATTTT,NA,TRBJ2-3,14,TRBV3-1/TRBV3-2,NA
CASSRQGGDQPQHF,TGTGCCAGCTCCCGACAGGGTGGAGATCAGCCCCAGCATTTT,TRBD1,TRBJ1-5,14,TRBV18,NA
CATRESYGYTF,TGTGCCACCCGGGAAAGCTATGGCTACACCTTC,NA,TRBJ1-2,11,TRBV19,once
CASSYSGRLNEKLFF,TGTGCCAGCAGTTACTCTGGCAGATTAAATGAAAAACTGTTTTTT,NA,TRBJ1-4,15,TRBV6-5,NA
CASSFLERDTQYF,TGTGCCAGCAGCTTCTTAGAGAGAGATACGCAGTATTTT,NA,TRBJ2-3,13,TRBV7-8,NA
CATSGGSQETQYF,TGTGCCACCAGTGGCGGATCCCAAGAGACCCAGTACTTC,NA,TRBJ2-5,13,TRBV24-1,NA
CAPVGTGGIRELFF,TGCGCCCCTGTTGGGACAGGGGGAATAAGGGAGCTGTTTTTT,TRBD1,TRBJ2-2,14,TRBV10-1,few
CASSSGLAGELFF,TGTGCCAGCAGCTCTGGGCTGGCCGGGGAGCTGTTTTTT,NA,TRBJ2-2,13,TRBV7-3,NA
CASLRDSDYNEQFF,TGTGCCAGCCTCCGGGACAGCGATTACAATGAGCAGTTCTTC,TRBD1,TRBJ2-1,14,TRBV2,NA
CASSGRPDRAGNTIYF,TGTGCCAGCAGCGGGCGACCAGACAGGGCTGGAAACACCATATATTTT,TRBD1,TRBJ1-3,16,TRBV9,NA
CATSDRGQGAGNEQFF,TGTGCCACCAGTGATAGGGGACAGGGGGCTGGGAATGAGCAGTTCTTC,TRBD1,TRBJ2-1,16,TRBV24-1,NA
CASSLGGLIEAFF,TGTGCCAGCAGTTTAGGAGGGCTAATTGAAGCTTTCTTT,NA,TRBJ1-1,13,TRBV12-3/TRBV12-4,NA
CASRRTGNYGYTF,TGTGCCAGTAGAAGAACAGGGAACTATGGCTACACCTTC,NA,TRBJ1-2,13,TRBV19,NA
CSVAQEMNSPLHF,TGCAGCGTTGCACAGGAGATGAATTCACCCCTCCACTTT,NA,TRBJ1-6,13,TRBV29-1,NA
CASTPTGGNTDTQYF,TGTGCCAGCACCCCGACAGGGGGCAACACAGATACGCAGTATTTT,TRBD1,TRBJ2-3,15,TRBV6-6,NA
CASSLAPGEVEKLFF,TGCGCCAGCAGCTTGGCCCCCGGCGAGGTTGAAAAACTGTTTTTT,NA,TRBJ1-4,15,TRBV5-1,NA
CASSIPLKGGKETQYF,TGTGCCAGCAGTATCCCCCTGAAGGGGGGGAAGGAGACCCAGTACTTC,NA,TRBJ2-5,16,TRBV27,NA
CSPKRGNEQFF,TGCAGCCCCAAAAGGGGGAATGAGCAGTTCTTC,NA,TRBJ2-1,11,TRBV29-1,NA
CASSHGQMNTEAFF,TGTGCCAGCAGCCATGGACAGATGAACACTGAAGCTTTCTTT,NA,TRBJ1-1,14,TRBV4-2,NA
CASNSGGAQETQYF,TGTGCCAGCAACAGCGGGGGGGCTCAAGAGACCCAGTACTTC,TRBD2,TRBJ2-5,14,TRBV6-5,few
CASSVTGTGVNYGYTF,TGTGCCAGCAGTGTTACCGGGACAGGGGTGAACTATGGCTACACCTTC,TRBD1,TRBJ1-2,16,TRBV6-1,NA
CASSQGGTSGAPGELFF,TGTGCCAGCAGCCAGGGTGGCACTAGCGGGGCACCCGGGGAGCTGTTTTTT,TRBD2,TRBJ2-2,17,TRBV3-1/TRBV3-2,NA
CASTTGTGGFNEQFF,TGCGCCAGCACTACCGGGACAGGGGGTTTCAATGAGCAGTTCTTC,TRBD1,TRBJ2-1,15,TRBV5-1,NA
CASSLTSGANLQYF,TGTGCCAGCAGCCTGACTAGCGGGGCTAATCTCCAGTACTTC,TRBD2,TRBJ2-5,14,TRBV2,NA
CASSITGNNEKLFF,TGTGCCAGTAGTATAACAGGGAATAATGAAAAACTGTTTTTT,NA,TRBJ1-4,14,TRBV19,NA
CASSQETGNSPLHF,TGTGCCAGCAGCCAAGAAACGGGGAATTCACCCCTCCACTTT,NA,TRBJ1-6,14,TRBV14,NA
CATSGTGRYNEQFF,TGTGCCACCAGTGGTACAGGGCGATACAATGAGCAGTTCTTC,NA,TRBJ2-1,14,TRBV24-1,NA
CASSPPAAGVVEKLFF,TGTGCCAGCTCACCACCGGCGGCAGGGGTGGTCGAAAAACTGTTTTTT,NA,TRBJ1-4,16,TRBV18,NA
CASMGLDGRNEQFF,TGCGCCAGCATGGGACTAGACGGTCGCAATGAGCAGTTCTTC,TRBD2,TRBJ2-1,14,TRBV10-2,NA
CASRPDSSAGYTF,TGCGCCAGCAGGCCCGACAGTTCGGCCGGCTACACCTTC,NA,TRBJ1-2,13,TRBV10-1,NA
CASSLNRAHEKLFF,TGCGCCAGCAGCCTGAACAGGGCGCACGAAAAACTGTTTTTT,NA,TRBJ1-4,14,TRBV5-1,NA
CASSLGQGNEELFF,TGCGCCAGCAGCTTGGGACAGGGTAATGAGGAACTGTTTTTT,TRBD1,TRBJ1-4,14,TRBV5-1,NA
CASSGRPASEQFF,TGCGCCAGCAGCGGGAGACCGGCATCTGAGCAGTTCTTC,NA,TRBJ2-1,13,TRBV5-1,NA